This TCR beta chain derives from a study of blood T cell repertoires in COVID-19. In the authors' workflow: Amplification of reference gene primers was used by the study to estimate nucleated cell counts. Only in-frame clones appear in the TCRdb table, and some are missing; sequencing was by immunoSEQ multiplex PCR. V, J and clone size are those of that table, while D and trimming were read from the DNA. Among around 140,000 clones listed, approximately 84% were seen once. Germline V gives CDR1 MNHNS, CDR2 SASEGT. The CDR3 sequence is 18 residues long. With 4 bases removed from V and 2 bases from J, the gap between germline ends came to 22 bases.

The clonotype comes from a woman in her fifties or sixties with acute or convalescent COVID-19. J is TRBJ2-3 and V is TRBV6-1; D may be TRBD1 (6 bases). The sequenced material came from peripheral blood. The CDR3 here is CASSVETGGKLYTDTQYF. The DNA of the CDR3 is TGTGCCAGCAGTGTAGAGACAGGCGGCAAACTTTACACAGATACGCAGTATTTT.